Listed below are T cell receptor beta chains from one sample, sequenced in a study of CD8 T cells in Susac syndrome. Each CDR3 protein gets one entry after TCRdb re-called the immunoSEQ multiplex PCR reads with MiXCR. The sample shows about 400,000 distinct CDR3 sequences, roughly 85% of them seen only once. Sequencing used CD8+ T cells from PBMCs. The source of these receptors is a human donor with multiple sclerosis. CDR3s include the opening cysteine and the closing phenylalanine or tryptophan. Fields, in order: clone size, V gene, J gene, D gene, CDR3 protein, CDR3 DNA. A D gene is named only where the DNA matches it firmly. Only some rows state a clone size, as once, few, many or a class for expanded clones.

size: few; V: TRBV20-1; J: TRBJ2-3; D: .; CDR3: CSARPQLDLNTQYF; DNA: TGCAGTGCTAGGCCTCAGCTAGACCTTAATACGCAGTATTTT
size: .; V: TRBV5-1; J: TRBJ1-5; D: TRBD1; CDR3: CASSPGQGVTQPQHF; DNA: TGCGCCAGCAGCCCGGGACAGGGGGTAACTCAGCCCCAGCATTTT
size: .; V: TRBV10-2; J: TRBJ2-7; D: TRBD2; CDR3: CASINPSGRASYEQYF; DNA: TGCGCCAGCATTAACCCAAGCGGGAGGGCCTCCTACGAGCAGTACTTC
size: .; V: TRBV4-1; J: TRBJ2-5; D: .; CDR3: CASSQEFPGGVAETQYF; DNA: TGCGCCAGCAGCCAAGAATTCCCCGGAGGGGTCGCAGAGACCCAGTACTTC
size: once; V: TRBV28; J: TRBJ2-1; D: .; CDR3: CASITFRGLGTRNEQFF; DNA: TGTGCCAGCATCACCTTCAGAGGGCTAGGGACAAGGAATGAGCAGTTCTTC
size: .; V: TRBV14; J: TRBJ2-7; D: TRBD2; CDR3: CASSPPLAGVSYEQYF; DNA: TGTGCCAGCAGCCCCCCCCTAGCGGGAGTATCCTACGAGCAGTACTTC
size: .; V: TRBV28; J: TRBJ2-2; D: .; CDR3: CASSPRVSGELFF; DNA: TGTGCCAGCAGTCCCCGTGTATCCGGGGAGCTGTTTTTT
size: .; V: TRBV18; J: TRBJ2-1; D: TRBD1; CDR3: CASSPSGTGGPSSYNEQFF; DNA: TGTGCCAGCTCACCTTCAGGGACAGGGGGCCCGAGCTCCTACAATGAGCAGTTCTTC
size: .; V: TRBV28; J: TRBJ2-1; D: TRBD2; CDR3: CASSWPSGRYDSYNEQFF; DNA: TGTGCCAGCAGTTGGCCTAGCGGGAGGTATGACTCCTACAATGAGCAGTTCTTC
size: .; V: TRBV13; J: TRBJ2-1; D: TRBD2; CDR3: CASSPSSGRAYNEQFF; DNA: TGTGCCAGCAGCCCCTCTAGCGGGAGAGCCTACAATGAGCAGTTCTTC
size: .; V: TRBV6-5; J: TRBJ2-2; D: .; CDR3: CASSYLFRGGGSGELFF; DNA: TGTGCCAGCAGTTACCTATTCCGGGGCGGTGGGTCCGGGGAGCTGTTTTTT
size: .; V: TRBV10-3; J: TRBJ2-1; D: TRBD1; CDR3: CAISEPGQGFNEQFF; DNA: TGTGCCATCAGTGAGCCGGGACAGGGCTTCAATGAGCAGTTCTTC
size: .; V: TRBV7-2; J: TRBJ2-1; D: TRBD2; CDR3: CASSPWTSGRGEQFF; DNA: TGTGCCAGCAGCCCATGGACTAGCGGGAGAGGTGAGCAGTTCTTC
size: .; V: TRBV7-2; J: TRBJ1-3; D: .; CDR3: CASSWVSSGNTIYF; DNA: TGTGCCAGCAGTTGGGTGTCGAGTGGAAACACCATATATTTT
size: .; V: TRBV5-1; J: TRBJ2-7; D: TRBD1; CDR3: CASSFPTQGDEQYF; DNA: TGCGCCAGCAGCTTTCCCACCCAGGGGGACGAGCAGTACTTC
size: .; V: TRBV7-8; J: TRBJ1-1; D: .; CDR3: CASSPQRGGTEVFF; DNA: TGTGCCAGCAGCCCCCAGCGCGGGGGCACTGAAGTTTTCTTT
size: .; V: TRBV7-9; J: TRBJ2-3; D: TRBD2; CDR3: CASSLSLRENGDTQYF; DNA: TGTGCCAGCAGCTTATCGTTGCGGGAGAATGGAGATACGCAGTATTTT
size: .; V: TRBV7-9; J: TRBJ2-7; D: .; CDR3: CASSPRQKTYEQYF; DNA: TGTGCCAGCAGCCCTCGACAGAAGACCTACGAGCAGTACTTC
size: .; V: TRBV30; J: TRBJ2-7; D: TRBD1; CDR3: CAWSGGRDRYYEQYF; DNA: TGTGCCTGGAGTGGAGGACGGGACAGGTACTACGAGCAGTACTTC
size: .; V: TRBV27; J: TRBJ2-1; D: .; CDR3: CASSLGLLWGSYNEQFF; DNA: TGTGCCAGCAGTCTAGGGTTACTCTGGGGCTCCTACAATGAGCAGTTCTTC
size: .; V: TRBV25-1; J: TRBJ2-1; D: .; CDR3: CASSSREEQFF; DNA: TGTGCCAGCAGTTCCCGGGAAGAGCAGTTCTTC
size: .; V: TRBV14; J: TRBJ2-7; D: TRBD2; CDR3: CASTLTSGGAYEQYF; DNA: TGTGCCAGCACCCTAACTAGCGGGGGAGCCTACGAGCAGTACTTC
size: .; V: TRBV4-1; J: TRBJ2-1; D: TRBD2; CDR3: CASSQEGLAGESSYNEQFF; DNA: TGCGCCAGCAGCCAAGAGGGACTAGCGGGGGAGAGCTCCTACAATGAGCAGTTCTTC
size: .; V: TRBV29-1; J: TRBJ1-1; D: .; CDR3: CSVEEANRAMNTEAFF; DNA: TGCAGCGTTGAAGAAGCGAACAGGGCAATGAACACTGAAGCTTTCTTT
size: .; V: TRBV5-1; J: TRBJ1-1; D: .; CDR3: CASSLRETTEAFF; DNA: TGCGCCAGCAGCTTGAGGGAGACCACTGAAGCTTTCTTT
size: .; V: TRBV4-1; J: TRBJ2-5; D: .; CDR3: CASSQVPSRETQYF; DNA: TGCGCCAGCAGCCAAGTGCCTTCTCGAGAGACCCAGTACTTC
size: .; V: TRBV20-1; J: TRBJ2-7; D: TRBD1; CDR3: CSARSGQEPSYEQYF; DNA: TGCAGTGCTAGGTCGGGACAGGAACCCTCCTACGAGCAGTACTTC
size: once; V: TRBV21-1; J: TRBJ1-5; D: .; CDR3: CASIKTTDANQPQHF; DNA: TGTGCCAGCATTAAAACGACGGACGCTAATCAGCCCCAGCATTTT
size: .; V: TRBV20-1; J: TRBJ2-5; D: TRBD2; CDR3: CSALAGESQETQYF; DNA: TGCAGTGCTCTAGCGGGAGAGTCCCAAGAGACCCAGTACTTC
size: .; V: TRBV27; J: TRBJ1-1; D: .; CDR3: CASSLVAPPARANTEAFF; DNA: TGTGCCAGCAGTTTAGTTGCTCCTCCGGCCCGGGCGAATACTGAAGCTTTCTTT
size: .; V: TRBV4-1; J: TRBJ2-3; D: .; CDR3: CASSQGYLVSAADTQYF; DNA: TGCGCCAGCAGCCAAGGGTACCTAGTGTCCGCCGCAGATACGCAGTATTTT
size: .; V: TRBV4-1; J: TRBJ2-4; D: .; CDR3: CASSQVGGAIQYF; DNA: TGCGCCAGCAGCCAAGTGGGAGGAGCCATTCAGTACTTC
size: .; V: TRBV10-3; J: TRBJ2-7; D: .; CDR3: CAISEQPGSDEQYF; DNA: TGTGCCATCAGTGAACAGCCAGGGTCTGACGAGCAGTACTTC